Shown below are 22 T cell receptor beta chains from a single sample sequenced in a study of blood T cell repertoires in COVID-19. TCRdb keeps only in-frame clones here, not all; method: immunoSEQ multiplex PCR. The sample shows 120,000 or so clones, 70% to 80% of them seen only once. Sequenced input: peripheral blood. The receptor set was obtained from a woman in her sixties with acute or convalescent COVID-19.

This chain uses TRBV6-2 or TRBV6-3 with TRBJ1-5; TRBD1 agrees at 12 bases. V gave up 5 bases and J gave up 7 bases; unmatched junction bases: 3. Germline V gene data show CDR1 as MNHEY and CDR2 as SVGEGT. This CDR3 is built from 14 residues. The CDR3 loop is CASSGTGGRQPQHF. Here the CDR3 DNA reads TGTGCCAGCAGTGGGACAGGGGGCAGGCAGCCCCAGCATTTT.

The V gene is TRBV6-2 or TRBV6-3, the J gene TRBJ2-7; 9 bases map to TRBD1. The CDR3 runs 16 residues. V was pared by 4 bases and J by 3 bases, with 10 bases of the junction left unmatched. From germline, CDR1 is MNHEY and CDR2 SVGEGT. The CDR3 bases are TGTGCCAGCAGTTCTAGGGCCGGGACAGGGTTCTACGAGCAGTACTTC. Translating it yields CASSSRAGTGFYEQYF.

The table lists this clone with a count of one. The chain employs TRBV5-6 and TRBJ2-4; weak D call: TRBD2 (5 bases). CDR3 size: 15 residues. Trimming removed 3 bases at V and 5 bases at J, with 15 bases between. Germline CDR1 reads SGHDT; CDR2 reads YYEEEE. CDR3 region: CASSSLVLGQNIQYF. The CDR3 region has the DNA TGTGCCAGCAGCTCACTAGTACTTGGCCAAAACATTCAGTACTTC. Full variable domain (outside the CDR3, taken from reference TRBV5-6 and TRBJ2-4): DAGVTQSPTHLIKTRGQQVTLRCSPKSGHDTVSWYQQALGQGPQFIFQYYEEEERQRGNFPDRFSGHQFPNYSSELNVNALLLGDSALYLCASSSLVLGQNIQYFGAGTRLSVL.

This clone came up a few times. This chain uses TRBV2 with TRBJ1-1; D unresolved. Germline CDR1 SNHLY, CDR2 FYNNEI. With 7 bases removed from V and 5 bases from J, the gap between germline ends came to 14 bases. The CDR3 spans 13 residues. The CDR3: CASIGLSYTEAFF. CDR3 nucleotide sequence: TGTGCCAGCATAGGACTCTCTTATACTGAAGCTTTCTTT.

The chain is built from TRBV7-9 and TRBJ1-6; the D is unclear. The germline V gene encodes CDR1 SEHNR and CDR2 FQNEAQ (reference sequence). This CDR3 contains 14 residues. V lost 5 bases and J 6 bases, leaving 11 bases between the germline ends. The CDR3 DNA sequence: TGTGCCAGCAGCCCCTCTATTGGTAATTCACCCCTCCACTTT. Translating it yields CASSPSIGNSPLHF.

This clone came up once. The chain carries TRBV4-2 and TRBJ2-3; D is unclear. In germline, CDR1 is LGHNA, CDR2 YNFKEQ. Trimming took 0 bases from V and 0 from J, leaving 19 bases between them. The CDR3 is 19 residues long. The CDR3 DNA reads as TGTGCCAGCAGCCAAGAAATAGTTGGGCAGAGTGCTAGCACAGATACGCAGTATTTT. As protein: CASSQEIVGQSASTDTQYF.

V and J are TRBV7-7 and TRBJ2-7, with a possible D match to TRBD2 (6 bases). The CDR3 consists of 13 residues. Germline V gene data show CDR1 as SSHAT and CDR2 as FNYEAQ (reference sequence). V gave up 5 bases and J gave up 6 bases, with 14 bases separating them. This chain's CDR3 is CASSRSRDSEQYF. CDR3 coding DNA: TGTGCCAGCAGCCGTTCCAGGGACTCCGAGCAGTACTTC.

V and J are TRBV7-3 and TRBJ2-6, with D maybe TRBD1 (6 bases). CDR3 size: 17 residues. The germline gives CDR1 SGHTA, CDR2 FQGTGA. Trimming cost V 2 bases and J 0 bases, with 11 bases left between them. The CDR3 region is CASSLGTPLSGANVLTF. In DNA, the CDR3 is TGTGCCAGCAGCTTAGGGACACCGCTCTCTGGGGCCAACGTCCTGACTTTC.

This clone has a handful of counts. The rearrangement links TRBV20-1 to TRBJ2-5; the D is unclear. The V and J ends lost 5 bases and 5 bases respectively, with 9 bases between them. The CDR3 runs 11 residues. Looked up from germline, CDR1 is DFQATT and CDR2 is SNEGSKA (reference sequence). The CDR3: CSAVRRETQYF. CDR3 nucleotide sequence: TGCAGTGCTGTGCGCAGGGAGACCCAGTACTTC.

This sequence joins TRBV10-3 and TRBJ1-1; TRBD1 matches at 8 bases. This CDR3 is built from 14 residues. Looked up from germline, CDR1 is ENHRY and CDR2 is SYGVKD. J was trimmed by 1 base and V by 11 bases; bases with no gene match: 9. The CDR3 DNA reads as TGTGCCGCTTCAGGGGGCCGAGGGAACACTGAAGCTTTCTTT. Encoded protein: CAASGGRGNTEAFF.

The chain links TRBV3-1 (or the pseudogene TRBV3-2) to TRBJ1-1; possible D gene TRBD1, 5 bases. V was cut by 6 bases and J by 4 bases, with 15 bases left in between. CDR3 length: 14 amino acids. Per germline, CDR1 LGHDT and CDR2 YNNKEL (reference sequence). The CDR3: CASRQGKGVTEAFF. The DNA of the CDR3 is TGTGCCAGCAGGCAGGGTAAGGGTGTCACTGAAGCTTTCTTT.

This sequence joins TRBV4-1 and TRBJ1-1, with 8 bases aligning to TRBD1. This CDR3 contains 15 residues. Germline lookup yields CDR1 MGHRA and CDR2 YSYEKL. V gave up 4 bases and J gave up 6 bases; unmatched junction bases: 10. In nucleotides, the CDR3 is TGCGCCAGCAGCCGAGCCGGGACAGGTACACCTGAAGCTTTCTTT. It yields the protein CASSRAGTGTPEAFF.

This clone was recorded a few times. The chain carries TRBV5-6 and TRBJ1-2; weak D call: TRBD1 (6 bases). V was shortened by 5 bases and J by 3 bases, with 20 bases between the two germline ends. The CDR3 runs to 16 residues. The V gene's germline CDR1 is SGHDT and CDR2 YYEEEE. The CDR3 bases are TGTGCCAGCAGTCCATCGACAGGTTCTTACTACTATGGCTACACCTTC. Its translation: CASSPSTGSYYYGYTF. Variable domain in full (rest from reference TRBV5-6 and TRBJ1-2): DAGVTQSPTHLIKTRGQQVTLRCSPKSGHDTVSWYQQALGQGPQFIFQYYEEEERQRGNFPDRFSGHQFPNYSSELNVNALLLGDSALYLCASSPSTGSYYYGYTFGSGTRLTVV.

This chain uses TRBV30 with TRBJ1-1, with 9 bases that match TRBD1. Germline V CDR1 and CDR2: GTSNPN, SVGIG (reference sequence). Trimming at V came to 5 bases and at J to 5 bases, leaving 9 bases not matched to a gene. The CDR3 has 14 amino acids. In DNA form, the CDR3 reads TGTGCCTGGGCACGACAGGGGGGTAAGACTGAAGCTTTCTTT. Its translation: CAWARQGGKTEAFF.

There are a few counts of this clone. This chain joins TRBV5-1 and TRBJ2-5; possible D gene TRBD1, 5 bases. CDR1 SGHRS and CDR2 YFSETQ come from the germline V gene. The CDR3 length is 15 residues. V was shortened by 2 bases and J by 4 bases, with 15 bases between the two germline ends. CDR3 residues: CASSFLDKGLETQYF. The CDR3 nucleotides read TGCGCCAGCAGCTTCCTAGACAAGGGGCTAGAGACCCAGTACTTC.

This chain links TRBV7-2 with TRBJ1-2; 9 positions match TRBD1. The junction had 7 bases not matched to a gene; V was cut back by 4 bases and J by 4 bases. Germline V gene data show CDR1 as SGHTA and CDR2 as FQGNSA. This CDR3 has 15 residues. In nucleotides, the CDR3 is TGTGCCAGCAGCTCCACAGGGGGCTCCGGCTATGGCTACACCTTC. Protein: CASSSTGGSGYGYTF.

This sequence joins TRBV5-1 and TRBJ1-1; unclear D gene. The CDR3 is made up of 14 amino acids. CDR1 is SGHRS and CDR2 is YFSETQ in the germline V gene. The V end was cut by 2 bases, the J end by 1 base, with 9 bases between. CDR3 sequence: CASSFSRRNTEAFF. CDR3 DNA sequence: TGCGCCAGCAGCTTTTCCCGCAGGAACACTGAAGCTTTCTTT.

This clone was seen once. The chain carries TRBV12-5 and TRBJ2-2, with unresolved D. CDR3 length: 14 residues. CDR1 is LGHNT, CDR2 FRNRAP, per germline. The V gene lost 3 bases and the J gene lost 7 bases, with 12 bases spanning the gap. CDR3 amino acids: CASGFGSVSGELFF. CDR3 coding DNA: TGTGCTAGTGGTTTCGGGTCCGTCAGCGGGGAGCTGTTTTTT.

The V call is TRBV5-4, the J call TRBJ1-2; 7 bases align to TRBD1. CDR1 is SGHNT, CDR2 YYREEE, per germline (reference sequence). The CDR3 covers 14 residues. V shed 7 bases, J shed 3 bases, and the junction held 9 bases outside the gene matches. The CDR3 DNA sequence: TGTGCCAGCTCACTTAAGGGGACAGACTATGGCTACACCTTC. This sequence encodes CASSLKGTDYGYTF. The entire variable domain, with the rest obtained from reference TRBV5-4 and TRBJ1-2, is as follows: ETGVTQSPTHLIKTRGQQVTLRCSSQSGHNTVSWYQQALGQGPQFIFQYYREEENGRGNFPPRFSGLQFPNYSSELNVNALELDDSALYLCASSLKGTDYGYTFGSGTRLTVV.

This sequence joins TRBV3-1 (or the pseudogene TRBV3-2) and TRBJ2-3; possible D gene TRBD2, 6 bases. CDR3 length: 13 residues. Germline CDR1 and CDR2: LGHDT and YNNKEL (reference sequence). V was pared by 3 bases and J by 6 bases, with 10 bases between. CDR3 region: CASSQAGIDTQYF. CDR3 nucleotide sequence: TGTGCCAGCAGCCAGGCGGGGATCGATACGCAGTATTTT.

CDR3 sequence reads: CASSQDRFPETQYF. The CDR3 DNA follows: TGTGCCAGCAGCCAAGATCGGTTTCCGGAGACCCAGTACTTC. The chain joins TRBV3-1 (or the pseudogene TRBV3-2) to TRBJ2-5, with D unresolved. The CDR3 sequence is 14 residues long. Trimming cost V 0 bases and J 5 bases, with 10 bases left between them. Germline CDR1 is LGHDT and CDR2 is YNNKEL (reference sequence).

The chain is built from TRBV6-6 and TRBJ1-6; 9 bases align to TRBD1. This CDR3 is 16 amino acids long. Trimming cost V 5 bases and J 1 base; bases outside gene matches: 3. Germline CDR1 MNHNY, CDR2 SVGAGI (reference sequence). The CDR3 sequence is CASSPGQGSYNSPLHF. CDR3 nucleotide sequence: TGTGCCAGCAGTCCGGGACAGGGTTCCTATAATTCACCCCTCCACTTT.